The entry below gives a single T cell receptor beta chain sequence along with its context. The target antigen is unknown. This sample was included in a study of T cell responses to AZD1222 COVID-19 vaccine. Overall study results and limits: Donors, mostly white British, included more females; clonal diversity was possibly underestimated. In the spike-specific TCR repertoire, nearly half reportedly target unmutated variant regions. The study found Spike-specific TCR breadth and depth rose after two AZD1222 doses. Just 6 or 7 AZD1222 recipients were seropositive at baseline.

Method: immunoSEQ multiplex PCR; TCRdb's copy keeps in-frame clones and lacks some. The sample holds approximately 180,000 clones, 70% to 90% seen once. From germline, CDR1 is ENHRY and CDR2 SYGVKD. V was trimmed by 10 bases and J by 0 bases, leaving 12 bases between them. The CDR3 sequence is 13 residues long. The TCR sequence derives from an adult who received the MenACWY meningococcal vaccine as a control. This chain joins TRBV10-3 and TRBJ1-1; maybe TRBD1 (5 bases). The input for sequencing was peripheral blood, taken 28 days after the second dose of the MenACWY control vaccine. The CDR3 DNA is TGTGCCAGCGGGGGACGGTTGAACACTGAAGCTTTCTTT. Residues: CASGGRLNTEAFF.